Listed below are T cell receptor beta chains from one sample, sequenced in a study of OX40 agonist ivuxolimab in advanced cancers. Produced via immunoSEQ multiplex PCR; TCRdb's table is partial and in-frame only. The data contain about 58,000 clones, approximately 81% of them seen just once; the ten biggest clones take up approximately 1.9%. Specimen: CD4+ or CD8+ T cells sorted from blood, collected in a trial of the OX40 agonist ivuxolimab. These receptors all stem from an adult with an advanced solid tumor such as melanoma, head and neck, liver or kidney cancer. The CDR3 runs from the conserved cysteine through the conserved F or W. The D gene is left open where the match is weak. The size entry is marked missing in some rows and otherwise reads once, few, many or a size class.

D gene	V gene	clone size	J gene	CDR3 DNA	CDR3 protein
-	TRBV5-6	-	TRBJ2-1	TGTGCCAGCAGCTTTACAGGGTACAATGAGCAGTTCTTC	CASSFTGYNEQFF
-	TRBV14	-	TRBJ1-2	TGTGCCAGCAGCCAAGATGTCAGGGTTGGCTATGGCTACACCTTC	CASSQDVRVGYGYTF
TRBD2	TRBV19	-	TRBJ2-7	TGTGCCAGTAGTATAAAGCGGGGCTCCTACGAGCAGTACTTC	CASSIKRGSYEQYF
-	TRBV25-1	-	TRBJ2-7	TGTGCCAGCAGTGAAGGGGGTCACTACGAGCAGTACTTC	CASSEGGHYEQYF
-	TRBV7-2	-	TRBJ1-1	TGTGCCAGCAGCTCACCGGGGCTTGAAGCTTTCTTT	CASSSPGLEAFF
-	TRBV4-3	-	TRBJ2-1	TGCGCCAGCAGCCAAGGGGTAGCGGCCGACCGCCACAATGAGCAGTTCTTC	CASSQGVAADRHNEQFF
TRBD1	TRBV5-5	few	TRBJ2-3	TGTGCCAGCAGCTTGAATTGGGACAGGGTCTTCACAGATACGCAGTATTTT	CASSLNWDRVFTDTQYF
-	TRBV6-1	-	TRBJ1-4	TGTGCCAGCAGTGATTCGGCCCATAATGAAAAACTGTTTTTT	CASSDSAHNEKLFF
-	TRBV4-2	-	TRBJ2-7	TGTGCCAGCAGCCAGGGAGTGGGCGGGGCGACTTCCTACGAGCAGTACTTC	CASSQGVGGATSYEQYF
-	TRBV7-2	once	TRBJ2-3	TGTGCCAGCAGCTTCTACACAGATACGCAGTATTTT	CASSFYTDTQYF
TRBD1	TRBV7-8	-	TRBJ1-5	TGTGCCAGCAGCCCGACAGGGGGCAACAATCAGCCCCAGCATTTT	CASSPTGGNNQPQHF
-	TRBV2	-	TRBJ1-1	TGTGCCAGCAAAATCGTGGGTCGGGACACTGAAGCTTTCTTT	CASKIVGRDTEAFF
TRBD2	TRBV7-8	-	TRBJ2-1	TGTGCCAGCAGCTTAAGGCTAGCGGGAATATGGGAGCAGTTCTTC	CASSLRLAGIWEQFF
TRBD2	TRBV2	-	TRBJ2-3	TGTGCCAGCAGTGATGTGGGACTAGCGGGCGATACGCAGTATTTT	CASSDVGLAGDTQYF
-	TRBV5-1	once	TRBJ2-3	TGCGCCAGCAGCCCCCAGAGCGGGCACACAGATACGCAGTATTTT	CASSPQSGHTDTQYF
TRBD1	TRBV29-1	few	TRBJ2-3	TGCAGCGTTGAGGGACAGGGGGAACAAGATACGCAGTATTTT	CSVEGQGEQDTQYF
-	TRBV11-2	-	TRBJ1-2	TGTGCCAGCAGCTTAGGGACTTATGGCTACACCTTC	CASSLGTYGYTF
-	TRBV18	-	TRBJ1-1	TGTGCCAGCTCACCCACATCCAGGGCCCGTGTGAATGAAGCTTTCTTT	CASSPTSRARVNEAFF
TRBD2	TRBV7-6	-	TRBJ2-3	TGTGCCAGCAGCTTAGCGTTTAGCGGGAGTGGCACAGATACGCAGTATTTT	CASSLAFSGSGTDTQYF
TRBD1	TRBV5-1	once	TRBJ1-1	TGCGCCAGCAGCTTGGCCAGGGGGGCGCGTGAAGCTTTCTTT	CASSLARGAREAFF
TRBD1	TRBV30	few	TRBJ1-2	TGTGCCTGGATGCCGGGACAGGGAGTGTATGGCTACACCTTC	CAWMPGQGVYGYTF
-	TRBV6-6	many	TRBJ1-2	TGTGCCAGCAGTTACGAGACCGAATCGAGCTATGGCTACACCTTC	CASSYETESSYGYTF
TRBD1	TRBV11-1	-	TRBJ2-2	TGTGCCAGCAGCTCGACAGGGGGCCCGACCGGGGAGCTGTTTTTT	CASSSTGGPTGELFF
-	TRBV29-1	-	TRBJ1-1	TGCAGCGTAGCCCGGGACAAGAACACTGAAGCTTTCTTT	CSVARDKNTEAFF
-	TRBV6-6	-	TRBJ2-1	TGTGCCAGCAGTTACAGAAGGATGGCCTACAATGAGCAGTTCTTC	CASSYRRMAYNEQFF
TRBD1	TRBV7-9	-	TRBJ1-1	TGTGCCAGCGAGGGACAGGGAAACACTGAAGCTTTCTTT	CASEGQGNTEAFF
TRBD1	TRBV6-1	few	TRBJ2-1	TGTGCCAGCAGGCGACAGGGGGTTGACAATGAGCAGTTCTTC	CASRRQGVDNEQFF
TRBD1	TRBV7-2	-	TRBJ2-7	TGTGCCAGCAGCTTAGTCAAGGGGGCGCAGTACGAGCAGTACTTC	CASSLVKGAQYEQYF
-	TRBV19	-	TRBJ1-2	TGTGCCAGTACTAAACAAGGACTCTATGGCTACACCTTC	CASTKQGLYGYTF
-	TRBV5-6	-	TRBJ1-1	TGTGCCAGCAGCTCGCTTAGTGGCGCTGAAGCTTTCTTT	CASSSLSGAEAFF
-	TRBV6-1	-	TRBJ1-2	TGTGCCAGCAGTGAAGCGCTGGGGGGGAGGAGTGGCTACACCTTC	CASSEALGGRSGYTF
-	TRBV5-6	-	TRBJ1-4	TGTGCCAGCAGCTTGGGTGGGACAAGTAATGAAAAACTGTTTTTT	CASSLGGTSNEKLFF
-	TRBV11-3	-	TRBJ1-1	TGTGCCAGCAGCGCCGCCCACGAAGCTTTCTTT	CASSAAHEAFF
-	TRBV27	few	TRBJ1-1	TGTGCCAGCAGGGGGCTACGCCGAAACACTGAAGCTTTCTTT	CASRGLRRNTEAFF